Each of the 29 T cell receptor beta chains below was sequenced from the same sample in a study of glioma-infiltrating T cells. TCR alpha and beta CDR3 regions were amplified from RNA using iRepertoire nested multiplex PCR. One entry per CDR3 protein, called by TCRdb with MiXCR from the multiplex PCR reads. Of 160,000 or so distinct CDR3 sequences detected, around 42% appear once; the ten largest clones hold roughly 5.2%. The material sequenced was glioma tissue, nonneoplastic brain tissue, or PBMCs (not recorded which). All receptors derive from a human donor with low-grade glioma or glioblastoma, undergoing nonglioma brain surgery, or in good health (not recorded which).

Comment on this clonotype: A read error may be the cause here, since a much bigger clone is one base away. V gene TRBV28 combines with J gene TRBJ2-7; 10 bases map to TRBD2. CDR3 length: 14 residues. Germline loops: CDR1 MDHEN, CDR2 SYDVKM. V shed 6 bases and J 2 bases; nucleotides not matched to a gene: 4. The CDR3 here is CASRRAGGPYEQYF. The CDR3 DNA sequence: TGTGCCAGCAGAAGAGCGGGAGGGCCCTACGAGCAGTACTTC. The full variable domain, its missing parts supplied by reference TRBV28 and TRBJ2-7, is DVKVTQSSRYLVKRTGEKVFLECVQDMDHENMFWYRQDPGLGLRLIYFSYDVKMKEKGDIPEGYSVSREKKERFSLILESASTNQTSMYLCASRRAGGPYEQYFGPGTRLTVT.

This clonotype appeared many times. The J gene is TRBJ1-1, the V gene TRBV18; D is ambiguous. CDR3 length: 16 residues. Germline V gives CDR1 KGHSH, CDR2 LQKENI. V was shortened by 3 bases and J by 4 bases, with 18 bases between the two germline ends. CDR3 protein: CASSPSAPGSGTEAFF. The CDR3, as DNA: TGTGCCAGCTCACCGTCCGCCCCGGGAAGTGGCACTGAAGCTTTCTTT.

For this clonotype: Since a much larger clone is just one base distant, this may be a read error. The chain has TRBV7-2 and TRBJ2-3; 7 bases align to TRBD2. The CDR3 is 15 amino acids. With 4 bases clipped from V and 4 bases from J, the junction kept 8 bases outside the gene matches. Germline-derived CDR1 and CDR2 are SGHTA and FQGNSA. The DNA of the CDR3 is TGTGCCAGCAGCTCGGCGGGGGTTAGCGCAGATACGCAGTATTTT. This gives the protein CASSSAGVSADTQYF.

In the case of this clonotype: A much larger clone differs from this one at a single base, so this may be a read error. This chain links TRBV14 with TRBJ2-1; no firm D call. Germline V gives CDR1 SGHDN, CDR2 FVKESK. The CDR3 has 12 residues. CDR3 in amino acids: CASSPSYNGQFF. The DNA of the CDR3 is TGTGCCAGCAGCCCCTCCTACAATGGGCAGTTCTTC.

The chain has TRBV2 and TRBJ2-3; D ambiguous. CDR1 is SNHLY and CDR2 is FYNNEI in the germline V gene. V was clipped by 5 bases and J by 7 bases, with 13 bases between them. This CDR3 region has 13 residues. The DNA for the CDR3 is TGTGCCAGCAGTCAGTACACCGATAATACGCAGTATTTT. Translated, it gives CASSQYTDNTQYF.

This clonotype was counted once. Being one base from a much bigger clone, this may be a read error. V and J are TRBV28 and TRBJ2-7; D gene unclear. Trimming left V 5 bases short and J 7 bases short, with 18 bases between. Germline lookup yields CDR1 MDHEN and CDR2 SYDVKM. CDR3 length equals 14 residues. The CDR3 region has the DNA TGTGCCAGCAGTCCTCTTTTTAGATCCAATGAGCAGTACTTC. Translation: CASSPLFRSNEQYF.

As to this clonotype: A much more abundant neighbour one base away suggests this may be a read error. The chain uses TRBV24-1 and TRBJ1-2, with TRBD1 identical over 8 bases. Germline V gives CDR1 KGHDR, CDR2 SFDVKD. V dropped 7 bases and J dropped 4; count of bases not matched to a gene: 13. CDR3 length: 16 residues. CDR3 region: CATRRARDRTPYGYTF. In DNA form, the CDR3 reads TGTGCCACCAGGAGGGCCCGGGACAGGACACCCTATGGCTACACCTTC.

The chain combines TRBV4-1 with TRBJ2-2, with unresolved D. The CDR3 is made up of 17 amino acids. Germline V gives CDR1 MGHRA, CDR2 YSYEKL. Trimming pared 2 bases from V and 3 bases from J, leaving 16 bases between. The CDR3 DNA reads TGCGCCAGCAGCCAAACCCTCGCTTCGGTTTACACCGGGGAGCTGTTTTTT. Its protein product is CASSQTLASVYTGELFF.

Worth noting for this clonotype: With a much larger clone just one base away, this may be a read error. CDR3 sequence (DNA): TGCAGTGCTAGAGATAAGACAGGGTTCAATCAGCCCCAGCATTTT. Its translation: CSARDKTGFNQPQHF. This chain links TRBV20-1 with TRBJ1-5; TRBD1 matches at 7 bases. Germline CDR1 DFQATT, CDR2 SNEGSKA (reference sequence). The CDR3 totals 15 residues. V trimming: 0 bases; J trimming: 3 bases; junction bases outside the gene matches: 5.

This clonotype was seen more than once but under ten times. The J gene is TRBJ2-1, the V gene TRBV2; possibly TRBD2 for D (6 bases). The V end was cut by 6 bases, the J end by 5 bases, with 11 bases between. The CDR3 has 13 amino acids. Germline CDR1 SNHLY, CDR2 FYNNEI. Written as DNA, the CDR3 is TGTGCCAGCAGGGGGACTGGTAACAATGAGCAGTTCTTC. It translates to CASRGTGNNEQFF.

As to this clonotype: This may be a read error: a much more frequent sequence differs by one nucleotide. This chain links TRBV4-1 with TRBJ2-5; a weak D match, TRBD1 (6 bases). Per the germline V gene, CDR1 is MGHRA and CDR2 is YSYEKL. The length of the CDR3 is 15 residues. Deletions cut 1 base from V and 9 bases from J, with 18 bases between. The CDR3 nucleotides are TGCGCCAGCAGCCAAGGGGACAACGCCCGAGGAGCCCAGTACTTC. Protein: CASSQGDNARGAQYF.

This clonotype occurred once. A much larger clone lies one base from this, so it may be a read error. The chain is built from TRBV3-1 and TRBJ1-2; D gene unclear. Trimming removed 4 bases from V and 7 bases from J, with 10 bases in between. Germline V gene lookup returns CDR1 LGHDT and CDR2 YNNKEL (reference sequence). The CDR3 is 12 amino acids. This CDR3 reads CASSPRLSGYTF. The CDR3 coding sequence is TGTGCCAGCAGCCCCCGACTGTCTGGCTACACCTTC.

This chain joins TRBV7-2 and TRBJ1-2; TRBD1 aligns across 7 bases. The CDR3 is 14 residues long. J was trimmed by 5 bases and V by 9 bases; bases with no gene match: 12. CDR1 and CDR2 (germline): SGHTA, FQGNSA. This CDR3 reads CARSYDRESYGYTF. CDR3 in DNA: TGTGCCAGGAGTTATGACAGGGAGTCTTATGGCTACACCTTC.

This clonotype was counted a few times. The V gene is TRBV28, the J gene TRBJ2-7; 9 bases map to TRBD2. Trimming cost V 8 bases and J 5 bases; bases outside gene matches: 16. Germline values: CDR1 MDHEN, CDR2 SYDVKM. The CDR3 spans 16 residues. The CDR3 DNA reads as TGTGCCAGCGGCCCCCTAATAGCGGGGGTGAGGGACGAGCAGTACTTC. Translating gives CASGPLIAGVRDEQYF.

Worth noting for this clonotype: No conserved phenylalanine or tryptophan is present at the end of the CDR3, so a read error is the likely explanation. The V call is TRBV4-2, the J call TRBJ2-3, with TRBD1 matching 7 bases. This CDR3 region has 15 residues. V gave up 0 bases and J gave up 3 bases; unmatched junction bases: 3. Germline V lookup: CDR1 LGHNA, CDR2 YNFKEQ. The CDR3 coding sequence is TGTGCCAGCAGCCAAGAAGCAGGGGGAACAGATACGCAGTATTAT. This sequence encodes CASSQEAGGTDTQYY.

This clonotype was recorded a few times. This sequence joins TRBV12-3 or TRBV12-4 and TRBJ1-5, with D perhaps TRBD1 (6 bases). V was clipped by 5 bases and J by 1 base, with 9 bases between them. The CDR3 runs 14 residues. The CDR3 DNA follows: TGTGCCAGCAGTCAGGGGCAAAGCAATCAGCCCCAGCATTTT. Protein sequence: CASSQGQSNQPQHF.

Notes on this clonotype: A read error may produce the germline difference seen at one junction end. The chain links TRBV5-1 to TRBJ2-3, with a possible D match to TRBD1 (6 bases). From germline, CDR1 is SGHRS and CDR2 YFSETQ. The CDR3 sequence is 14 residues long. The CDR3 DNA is TGCGCCATCAGCGAGGGACACAGCACAGATACGCAGTATTTT. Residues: CAISEGHSTDTQYF.

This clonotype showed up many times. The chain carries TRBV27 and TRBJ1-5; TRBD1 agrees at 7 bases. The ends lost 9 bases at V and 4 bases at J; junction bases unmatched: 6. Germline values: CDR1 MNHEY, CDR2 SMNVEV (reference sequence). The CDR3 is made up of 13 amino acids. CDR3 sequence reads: CASSKDRNQPQHF. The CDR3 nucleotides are TGTGCCAGTAGTAAGGACAGGAATCAGCCCCAGCATTTT.

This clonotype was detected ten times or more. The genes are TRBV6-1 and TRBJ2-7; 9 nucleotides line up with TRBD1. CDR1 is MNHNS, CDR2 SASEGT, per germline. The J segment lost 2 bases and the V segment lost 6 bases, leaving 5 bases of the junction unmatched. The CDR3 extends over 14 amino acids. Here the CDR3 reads CASRTDRGPYEQYF. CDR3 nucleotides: TGTGCCAGCAGGACGGACAGGGGCCCCTACGAGCAGTACTTC.

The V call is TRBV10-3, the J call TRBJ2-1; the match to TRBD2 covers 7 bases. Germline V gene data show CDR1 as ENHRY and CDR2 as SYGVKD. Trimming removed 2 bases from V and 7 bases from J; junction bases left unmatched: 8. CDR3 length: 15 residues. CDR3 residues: CAISEMAGVLNEQFF. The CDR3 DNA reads TGTGCCATCAGTGAGATGGCGGGAGTGCTAAATGAGCAGTTCTTC.

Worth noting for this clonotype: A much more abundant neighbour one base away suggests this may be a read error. The CDR3 sequence: CATTTGGVGEQYF. In DNA, the CDR3 is TGTGCCACCACAACAGGCGGGGTAGGCGAGCAGTACTTC. V is TRBV18 and J is TRBJ2-7, with D maybe TRBD2 (6 bases). The CDR3 totals 13 residues. Germline V CDR1 and CDR2: KGHSH, LQKENI. Trimming left V 10 bases short and J 6 bases short, with 19 bases between.

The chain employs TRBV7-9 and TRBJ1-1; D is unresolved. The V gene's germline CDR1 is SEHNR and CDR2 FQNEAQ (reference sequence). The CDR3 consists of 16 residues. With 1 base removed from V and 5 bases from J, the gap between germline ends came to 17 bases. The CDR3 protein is CASSLDSGQLDTEAFF. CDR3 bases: TGTGCCAGCAGCTTAGATAGTGGCCAGCTCGATACTGAAGCTTTCTTT.

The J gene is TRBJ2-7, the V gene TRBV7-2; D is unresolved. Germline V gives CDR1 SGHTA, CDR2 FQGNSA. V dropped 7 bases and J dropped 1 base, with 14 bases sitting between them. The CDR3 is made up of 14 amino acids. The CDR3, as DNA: TGTGCCAGCATCCTACCGGCCCGATCCTACGAGCAGTACTTC. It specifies CASILPARSYEQYF.

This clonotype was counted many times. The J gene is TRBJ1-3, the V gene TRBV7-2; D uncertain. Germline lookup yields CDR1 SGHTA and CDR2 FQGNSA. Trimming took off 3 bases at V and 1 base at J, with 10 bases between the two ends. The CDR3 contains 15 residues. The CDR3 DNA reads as TGTGCCAGCAGCTTGAATCAAGGGTCTGGAAACACCATATATTTT. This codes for CASSLNQGSGNTIYF.

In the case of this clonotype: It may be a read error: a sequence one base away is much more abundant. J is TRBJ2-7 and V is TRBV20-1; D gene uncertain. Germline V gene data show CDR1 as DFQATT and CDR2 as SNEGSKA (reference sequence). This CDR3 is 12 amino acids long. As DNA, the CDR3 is TGCAGTGCTAGAGCGGTGGGCTACGATCAGTACTTC. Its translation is CSARAVGYDQYF.

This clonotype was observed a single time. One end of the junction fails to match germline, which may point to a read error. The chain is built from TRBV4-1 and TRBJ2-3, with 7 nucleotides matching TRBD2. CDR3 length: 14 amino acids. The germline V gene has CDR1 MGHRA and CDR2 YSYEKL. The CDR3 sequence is CAISLGGPGGTQYF. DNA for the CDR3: TGCGCCATCAGCCTGGGTGGCCCGGGAGGAACGCAGTATTTT.

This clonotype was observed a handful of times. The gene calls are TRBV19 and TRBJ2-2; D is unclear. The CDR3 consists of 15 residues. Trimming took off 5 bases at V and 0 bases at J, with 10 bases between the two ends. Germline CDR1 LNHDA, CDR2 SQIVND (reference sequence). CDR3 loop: CASSASAANTGELFF. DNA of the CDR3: TGTGCCAGTAGTGCGAGCGCCGCGAACACCGGGGAGCTGTTTTTT.

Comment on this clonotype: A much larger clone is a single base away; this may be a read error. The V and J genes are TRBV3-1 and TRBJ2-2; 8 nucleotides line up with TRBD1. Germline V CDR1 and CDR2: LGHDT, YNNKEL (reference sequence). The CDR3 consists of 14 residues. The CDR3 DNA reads TGTGCCAGCAGCCGCAGACAGGGGCCCGGGGAGATGTTTTTT. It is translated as CASSRRQGPGEMFF.

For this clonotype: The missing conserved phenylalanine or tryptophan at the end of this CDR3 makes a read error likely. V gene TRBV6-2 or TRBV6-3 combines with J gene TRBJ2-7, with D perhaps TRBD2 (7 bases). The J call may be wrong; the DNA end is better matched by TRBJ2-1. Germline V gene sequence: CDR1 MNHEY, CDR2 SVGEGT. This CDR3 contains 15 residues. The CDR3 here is CASSRGLGGVDEQFL. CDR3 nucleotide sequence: TGTGCCAGCAGCCGAGGACTAGGGGGAGTGGATGAGCAGTTCTTA.